Listed below are T cell receptor beta chains from one sample, sequenced in a study of T cells in Graves' hyperthyroidism and ophthalmopathy. MiXCR was run by TCRdb on the multiplex PCR reads, yielding one entry per CDR3 protein. Of 350,000 to 400,000 distinct CDR3 sequences in the sample, 14% to 15% were seen once. Sequenced: blood. These receptors came from a woman aged 25-40 years with Graves' hyperthyroidism. Both conserved end residues are part of each CDR3. The order of the fields is V gene, J gene, clone size, D gene, CDR3 length, CDR3 protein, CDR3 DNA. A D gene is named only where the DNA matches it firmly. Only some rows state a clone size, as once, few, many or a class for expanded clones.

TRBV5-1	TRBJ2-6	few	-	15	CASSLRGEGANVLTF	TGCGCCAGCAGCTTACGGGGTGAGGGGGCCAACGTCCTGACTTTC
TRBV7-9	TRBJ2-2	-	TRBD2	16	CASSSWTSGSRGELFF	TGTGCCAGCAGCTCCTGGACTAGCGGGAGCCGCGGGGAGCTGTTTTTT
TRBV20-1	TRBJ1-3	few	-	16	CSARDELEKTGNTIYF	TGCAGTGCTAGAGACGAGTTGGAGAAAACTGGAAACACCATATATTTT
TRBV7-2	TRBJ1-6	-	-	15	CASGSDVVRDSPLHF	TGTGCCAGCGGTAGCGACGTAGTGAGGGATTCACCCCTCCACTTT
TRBV7-9	TRBJ2-7	few	TRBD2	16	CASSLFGTSGDYEQYF	TGTGCCAGCAGCTTATTTGGGACTAGCGGAGATTACGAGCAGTACTTC
TRBV3-1	TRBJ2-5	-	-	13	CASSSRDAGTQYF	TGTGCCAGCAGCTCCCGGGACGCCGGGACCCAGTACTTC
TRBV6-4	TRBJ2-3	few	TRBD2	15	CASDTSGGTADTQYF	TGTGCCAGCGATACTAGCGGGGGTACCGCAGATACGCAGTATTTT
TRBV3-1	TRBJ1-4	many	TRBD1	15	CASSLRTGTVEKLFF	TGTGCCAGCAGCCTACGAACCGGGACAGTCGAAAAACTGTTTTTT
TRBV9	TRBJ2-1	few	TRBD2	14	CASGGTSGRDEQFF	TGTGCCAGCGGCGGGACTAGCGGACGCGATGAGCAGTTCTTC
TRBV7-6	TRBJ1-4	few	TRBD1	14	CASSPDREHEKLFF	TGTGCCAGCAGCCCGGACAGGGAGCATGAAAAACTGTTTTTT
TRBV20-1	TRBJ2-5	-	TRBD2	17	CSARGGNERERWETQYF	TGCAGTGCTAGAGGGGGGAACGAGCGGGAGCGATGGGAGACCCAGTACTTC
TRBV7-6	TRBJ2-5	-	-	11	CASSQSETQYF	TGTGCCAGCAGCCAAAGTGAGACCCAGTACTTC
TRBV6-1	TRBJ2-7	many	-	11	CASSGLYEQYF	TGTGCCAGCAGTGGCCTCTACGAGCAGTACTTC
TRBV5-1	TRBJ2-7	many	-	15	CASSFLTRTDHEQYF	TGCGCCAGCAGCTTCCTGACGCGGACAGACCACGAGCAGTACTTC
TRBV10-3	TRBJ2-2	-	-	15	CAISESNRQDGELFF	TGTGCCATCAGTGAGTCTAACAGGCAGGACGGGGAGCTGTTTTTT
TRBV28	TRBJ1-5	-	TRBD1	12	CASNQGGQPQHF	TGTGCCAGCAACCAGGGGGGCCAGCCCCAGCATTTT